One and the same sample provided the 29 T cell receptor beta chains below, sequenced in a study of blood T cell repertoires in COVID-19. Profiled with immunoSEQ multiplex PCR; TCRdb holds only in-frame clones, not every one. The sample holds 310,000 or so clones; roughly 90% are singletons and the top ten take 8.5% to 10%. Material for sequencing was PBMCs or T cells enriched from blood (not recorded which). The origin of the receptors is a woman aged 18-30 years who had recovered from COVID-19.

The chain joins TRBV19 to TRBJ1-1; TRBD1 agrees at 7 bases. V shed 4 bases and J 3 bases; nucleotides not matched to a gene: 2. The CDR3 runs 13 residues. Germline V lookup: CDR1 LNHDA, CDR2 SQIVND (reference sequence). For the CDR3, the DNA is TGTGCCAGTAGTACCGGGACAGACACTGAAGCTTTCTTT. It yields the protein CASSTGTDTEAFF.

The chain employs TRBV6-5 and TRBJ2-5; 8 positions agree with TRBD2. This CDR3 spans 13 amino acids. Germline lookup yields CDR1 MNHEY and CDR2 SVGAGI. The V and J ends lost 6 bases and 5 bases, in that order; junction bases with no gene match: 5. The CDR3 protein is CASSRGGQETQYF. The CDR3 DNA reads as TGTGCCAGCAGCCGGGGGGGCCAGGAGACCCAGTACTTC.

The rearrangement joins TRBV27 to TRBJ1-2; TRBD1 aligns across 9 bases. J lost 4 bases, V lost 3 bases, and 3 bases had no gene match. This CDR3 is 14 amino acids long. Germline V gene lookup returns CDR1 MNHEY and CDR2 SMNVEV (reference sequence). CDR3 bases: TGTGCCAGCAGTTTCGACAGGGGGACCTATGGCTACACCTTC. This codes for CASSFDRGTYGYTF.

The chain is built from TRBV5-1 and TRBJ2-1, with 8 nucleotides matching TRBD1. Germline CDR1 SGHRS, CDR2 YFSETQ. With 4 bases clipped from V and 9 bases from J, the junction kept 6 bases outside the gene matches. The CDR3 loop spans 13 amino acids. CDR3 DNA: TGCGCCAGCAGCGGTGGACAGGGAGGTGAGCAGTTCTTC. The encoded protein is CASSGGQGGEQFF. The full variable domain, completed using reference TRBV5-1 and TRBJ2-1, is KAGVTQTPRYLIKTRGQQVTLSCSPISGHRSVSWYQQTPGQGLQFLFEYFSETQRNKGNFPGRFSGRQFSNSRSEMNVSTLELGDSALYLCASSGGQGGEQFFGPGTRLTVL.

As DNA, the CDR3 is TGTGCCTGGAGTGTACGGGGTCGGGACTATGGCTACACCTTC. The encoded protein is CAWSVRGRDYGYTF. V is TRBV30 and J is TRBJ1-2; D unresolved. V was shortened by 0 bases and J by 3 bases, with 11 bases between the two germline ends. CDR3 length: 14 amino acids. Germline V lookup: CDR1 GTSNPN, CDR2 SVGIG (reference sequence).

CDR3 in DNA: TGTGCCAGCAGCTTAGTCGGCATTGGGCAAAGGGGCTACACCTTC. Its translation is CASSLVGIGQRGYTF. The rearrangement uses TRBV7-9 and TRBJ1-2; no reliable D call. This CDR3 is built from 15 residues. Germline assignment: CDR1 SEHNR and CDR2 FQNEAQ (reference sequence). With 1 base removed from V and 8 bases from J, the gap between germline ends came to 17 bases.

CDR3 DNA: TGTGCCAGCATTTATACTAGCGCCTCCTACGAGCAGTACTTC. Amino acid sequence: CASIYTSASYEQYF. The chain joins TRBV6-5 to TRBJ2-7; 7 bases match TRBD2. The V segment lost 7 bases and the J segment 0 bases; nucleotides outside the gene matches: 6. The germline gives CDR1 MNHEY, CDR2 SVGAGI. The CDR3 spans 14 residues.

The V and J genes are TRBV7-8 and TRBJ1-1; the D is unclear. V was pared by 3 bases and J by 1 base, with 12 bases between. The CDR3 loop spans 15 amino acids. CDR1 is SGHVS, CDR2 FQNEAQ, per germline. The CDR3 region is CASSFLEHPNTEAFF. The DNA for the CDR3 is TGTGCCAGCAGCTTTCTCGAGCACCCGAACACTGAAGCTTTCTTT.

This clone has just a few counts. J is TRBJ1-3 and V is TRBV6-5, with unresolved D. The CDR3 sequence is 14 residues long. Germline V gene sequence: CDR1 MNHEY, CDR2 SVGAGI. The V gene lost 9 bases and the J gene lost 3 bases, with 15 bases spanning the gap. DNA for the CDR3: TGTGCCAGTTCAGGACTTCGACATGGAAACACCATATATTTT. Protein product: CASSGLRHGNTIYF.

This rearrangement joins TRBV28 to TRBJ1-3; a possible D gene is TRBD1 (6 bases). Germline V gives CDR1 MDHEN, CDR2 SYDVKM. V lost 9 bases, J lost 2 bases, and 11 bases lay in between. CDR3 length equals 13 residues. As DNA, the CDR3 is TGTGCCAGTATACAGGGACCTGGAAACACCATATATTTT. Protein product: CASIQGPGNTIYF.

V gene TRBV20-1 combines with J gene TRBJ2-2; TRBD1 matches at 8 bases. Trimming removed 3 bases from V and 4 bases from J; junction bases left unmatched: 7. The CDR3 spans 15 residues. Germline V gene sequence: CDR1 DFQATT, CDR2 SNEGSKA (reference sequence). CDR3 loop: CSASRQGPGTGELFF. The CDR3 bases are TGCAGTGCTAGTCGACAGGGGCCTGGCACCGGGGAGCTGTTTTTT.

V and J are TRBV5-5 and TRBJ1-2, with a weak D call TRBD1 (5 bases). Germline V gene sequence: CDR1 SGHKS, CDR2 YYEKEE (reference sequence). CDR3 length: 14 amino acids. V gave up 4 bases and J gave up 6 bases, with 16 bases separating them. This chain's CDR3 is CASSAAPGKDGYTF. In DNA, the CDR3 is TGTGCCAGCAGCGCCGCTCCAGGGAAGGATGGCTACACCTTC.

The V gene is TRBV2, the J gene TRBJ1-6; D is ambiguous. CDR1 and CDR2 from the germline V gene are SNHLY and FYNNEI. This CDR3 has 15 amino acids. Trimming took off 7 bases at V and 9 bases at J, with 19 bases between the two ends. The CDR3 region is CASKRRLVAGSPLHF. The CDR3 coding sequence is TGTGCCAGCAAGAGACGACTAGTGGCCGGTTCACCCCTCCACTTT. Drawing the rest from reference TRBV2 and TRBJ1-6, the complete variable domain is EPEVTQTPSHQVTQMGQEVILRCVPISNHLYFYWYRQILGQKVEFLVSFYNNEISEKSEIFDDQFSVERPDGSNFTLKIRSTKLEDSAMYFCASKRRLVAGSPLHFGNGTRLTVT.

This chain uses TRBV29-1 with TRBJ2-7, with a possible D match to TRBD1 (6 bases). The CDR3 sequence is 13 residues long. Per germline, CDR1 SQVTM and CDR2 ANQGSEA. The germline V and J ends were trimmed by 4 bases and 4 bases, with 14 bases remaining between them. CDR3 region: CSVVRQGSYEQYF. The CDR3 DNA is TGCAGCGTTGTACGCCAGGGGAGTTACGAGCAGTACTTC.

CDR3 coding DNA: TGTGCCAGCTCACTTAGGACAGATTACGAGCAGTACTTC. Translated: CASSLRTDYEQYF. The rearrangement joins TRBV18 to TRBJ2-7; D may be TRBD1 (6 bases). There are 13 residues in the CDR3. Per the germline V gene, CDR1 is KGHSH and CDR2 is LQKENI. The V end was cut by 4 bases, the J end by 4 bases, with 11 bases between.

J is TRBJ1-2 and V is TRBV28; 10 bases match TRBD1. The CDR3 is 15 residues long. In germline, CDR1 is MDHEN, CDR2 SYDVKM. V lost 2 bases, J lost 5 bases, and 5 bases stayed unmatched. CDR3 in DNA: TGTGCCAGCAGTTTACCCGGACAGGGGGTTTATGGCTACACCTTC. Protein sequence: CASSLPGQGVYGYTF.

The CDR3 DNA is TGTGCCAGCAGCGTAGTAGGAGCGGGAGCTTACAATGAGCAGTTCTTC. It specifies CASSVVGAGAYNEQFF. The rearrangement uses TRBV9 and TRBJ2-1; 8 positions agree with TRBD2. V lost 0 bases to trimming and J lost 4 bases; unmatched junction nucleotides: 6. Germline CDR1 SGDLS, CDR2 YYNGEE. This CDR3 contains 16 residues.

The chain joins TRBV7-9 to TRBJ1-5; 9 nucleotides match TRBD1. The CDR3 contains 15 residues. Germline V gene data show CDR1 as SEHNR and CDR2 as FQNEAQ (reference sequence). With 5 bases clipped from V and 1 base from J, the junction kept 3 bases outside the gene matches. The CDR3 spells CASSQQGASNQPQHF. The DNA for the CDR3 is TGTGCCAGCAGCCAACAGGGGGCCAGCAATCAGCCCCAGCATTTT.

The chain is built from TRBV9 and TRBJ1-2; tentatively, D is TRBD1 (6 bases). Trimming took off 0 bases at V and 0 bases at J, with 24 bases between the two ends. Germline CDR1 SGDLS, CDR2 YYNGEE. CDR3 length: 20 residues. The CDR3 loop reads CASSVATRDTSRIPNYGYTF. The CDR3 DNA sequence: TGTGCCAGCAGCGTAGCTACCCGGGACACCTCCCGCATTCCTAACTATGGCTACACCTTC.

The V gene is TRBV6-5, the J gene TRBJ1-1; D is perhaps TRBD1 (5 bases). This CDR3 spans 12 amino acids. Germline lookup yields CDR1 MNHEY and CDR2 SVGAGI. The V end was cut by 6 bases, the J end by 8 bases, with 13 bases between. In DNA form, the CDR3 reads TGTGCCAGCAGCCTGGGGAGGGGAGAAGCTTTCTTT. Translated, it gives CASSLGRGEAFF.

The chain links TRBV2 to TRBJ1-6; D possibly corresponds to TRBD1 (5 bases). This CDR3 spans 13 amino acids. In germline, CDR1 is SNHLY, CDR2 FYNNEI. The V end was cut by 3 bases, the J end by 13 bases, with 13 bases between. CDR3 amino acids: CASSDRVGFPLHF. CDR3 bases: TGTGCCAGCAGTGACAGGGTCGGATTCCCCCTCCACTTT. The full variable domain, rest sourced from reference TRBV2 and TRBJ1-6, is EPEVTQTPSHQVTQMGQEVILRCVPISNHLYFYWYRQILGQKVEFLVSFYNNEISEKSEIFDDQFSVERPDGSNFTLKIRSTKLEDSAMYFCASSDRVGFPLHFGNGTRLTVT.

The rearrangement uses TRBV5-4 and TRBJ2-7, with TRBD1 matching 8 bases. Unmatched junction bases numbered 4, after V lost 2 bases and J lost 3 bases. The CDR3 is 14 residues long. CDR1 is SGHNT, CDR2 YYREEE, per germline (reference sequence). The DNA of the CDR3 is TGTGCCAGCAGCTTCCCGGACAGGGACTACGAGCAGTACTTC. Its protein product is CASSFPDRDYEQYF.

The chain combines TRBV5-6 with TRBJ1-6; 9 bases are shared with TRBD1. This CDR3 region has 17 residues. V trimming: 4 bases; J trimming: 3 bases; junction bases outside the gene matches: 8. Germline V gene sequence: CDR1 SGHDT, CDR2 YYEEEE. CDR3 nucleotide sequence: TGTGCCAGCAGCGGAGGGGGACAGGGCCTCTATAATTCACCCCTCCACTTT. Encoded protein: CASSGGGQGLYNSPLHF.

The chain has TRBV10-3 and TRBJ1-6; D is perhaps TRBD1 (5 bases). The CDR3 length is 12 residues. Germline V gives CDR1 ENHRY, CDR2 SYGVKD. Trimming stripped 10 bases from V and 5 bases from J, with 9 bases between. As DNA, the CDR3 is TGTGCCACTGCAGGGAATAATTCACCCCTCCACTTT. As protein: CATAGNNSPLHF.

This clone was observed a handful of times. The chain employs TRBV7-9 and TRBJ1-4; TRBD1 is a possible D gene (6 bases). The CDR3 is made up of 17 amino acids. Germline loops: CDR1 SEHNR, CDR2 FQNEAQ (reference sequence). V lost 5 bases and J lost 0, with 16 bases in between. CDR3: CASSRKTGPATNEKLFF. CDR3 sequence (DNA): TGTGCCAGCAGCCGCAAGACAGGCCCCGCAACTAATGAAAAACTGTTTTTT.

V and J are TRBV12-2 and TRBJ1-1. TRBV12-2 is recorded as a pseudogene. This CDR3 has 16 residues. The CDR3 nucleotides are TGTGCAAGTCGCCAAACGAGGGATAGGGCGATCTGCGAAGCTTTCTTT. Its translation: CASRQTRDRAICEAFF.

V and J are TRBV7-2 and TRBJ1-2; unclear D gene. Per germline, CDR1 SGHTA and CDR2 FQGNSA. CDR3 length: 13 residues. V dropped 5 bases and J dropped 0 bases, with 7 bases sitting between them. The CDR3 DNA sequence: TGTGCCAGCAGCCCCGCGGCTAACTATGGCTACACCTTC. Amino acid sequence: CASSPAANYGYTF.

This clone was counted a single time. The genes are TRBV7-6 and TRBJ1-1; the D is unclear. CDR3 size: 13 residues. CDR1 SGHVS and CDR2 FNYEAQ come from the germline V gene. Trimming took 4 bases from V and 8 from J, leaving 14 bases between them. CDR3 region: CASSSAGRTEAFF. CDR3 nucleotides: TGTGCCAGCAGCTCGGCGGGCCGTACCGAAGCTTTCTTT.

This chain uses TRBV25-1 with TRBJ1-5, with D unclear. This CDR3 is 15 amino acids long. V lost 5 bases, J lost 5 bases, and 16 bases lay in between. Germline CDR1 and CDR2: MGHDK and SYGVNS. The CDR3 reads CASSRLGSDDQPQHF. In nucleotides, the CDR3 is TGTGCCAGCAGTAGACTCGGGAGTGACGATCAGCCCCAGCATTTT.